The 22 T cell receptor beta chains below were found in one sample sequenced in a study of regulatory T cells in long-lasting Graves disease. Time point: persistent/refractory GD, antithyroid drugs over 5 years with positive TRAb. There was RNA extracted from PBMCs, and the TCR library was made from it. Library construction for TCR beta used iRepertoire HTBI primers and Arm-PCR of CDR3 regions. TCRdb reprocessed the multiplex PCR reads via MiXCR and lists one record per CDR3 protein. Here the sample spans approximately 400,000 distinct CDR3 sequences, less than 30% being singletons. The specimen comprised peripheral blood mononuclear cells (PBMCs), sampled when the disease was refractory, from a patient treated with antithyroid drugs. The receptors originated from a woman in her thirties or forties with Graves disease.

The chain links TRBV29-1 to TRBJ1-6, with D maybe TRBD1 (5 bases). The CDR3 loop spans 15 amino acids. From germline, CDR1 is SQVTM and CDR2 ANQGSEA. V was trimmed by 4 bases and J by 9 bases, leaving 19 bases between them. CDR3 amino acids: CSVVGGSAVVSPLHF. Written as DNA, the CDR3 is TGCAGCGTTGTGGGGGGGAGTGCCGTTGTTTCACCCCTCCACTTT.

This chain links TRBV2 with TRBJ1-2, with 8 nucleotides matching TRBD1. Germline CDR1 reads SNHLY; CDR2 reads FYNNEI. V trimming: 4 bases; J trimming: 5 bases; junction bases outside the gene matches: 3. This CDR3 spans 13 amino acids. The DNA for the CDR3 is TGTGCCAGCAGTGGACAGGGGCAATATGGCTACACCTTC. The encoded protein is CASSGQGQYGYTF.

The chain joins TRBV5-5 to TRBJ1-4; D gene uncertain. The CDR3 has 15 residues. From germline, CDR1 is SGHKS and CDR2 YYEKEE (reference sequence). Between the trimmed V and J ends, which lost 0 bases and 8 bases, there was a span of 14 bases. The CDR3 loop reads CASSLAPTLGEKLFF. The CDR3 nucleotides are TGTGCCAGCAGCTTGGCTCCGACCTTAGGGGAAAAACTGTTTTTT.

This clonotype was picked up many times. This chain uses TRBV28 with TRBJ2-7, with D maybe TRBD2 (6 bases). This CDR3 is built from 16 residues. V dropped 5 bases and J dropped 4 bases, with 21 bases sitting between them. CDR1 is MDHEN and CDR2 is SYDVKM in the germline V gene. CDR3 in amino acids: CASSPSGAGLGYEQYF. CDR3 nucleotide sequence: TGTGCCAGCAGTCCCTCCGGGGCGGGGCTAGGGTACGAGCAGTACTTC. Complete variable domain (other parts from reference TRBV28 and TRBJ2-7): DVKVTQSSRYLVKRTGEKVFLECVQDMDHENMFWYRQDPGLGLRLIYFSYDVKMKEKGDIPEGYSVSREKKERFSLILESASTNQTSMYLCASSPSGAGLGYEQYFGPGTRLTVT.

Many counts were recorded for this clonotype. The genes are TRBV9 and TRBJ1-4; 7 positions agree with TRBD1. The CDR3 has 15 residues. CDR1 is SGDLS and CDR2 is YYNGEE in the germline V gene. Trimming cost V 4 bases and J 5 bases; bases outside gene matches: 8. CDR3 region: CASSSRGTDNEKLFF. The CDR3 DNA reads as TGTGCCAGCAGCTCGAGAGGGACAGACAATGAAAAACTGTTTTTT.

This chain links TRBV6-1 with TRBJ2-1; D is uncertain. Germline V gene sequence: CDR1 MNHNS, CDR2 SASEGT. V was clipped by 6 bases and J by 9 bases, with 18 bases between them. The CDR3 has 14 amino acids. The CDR3 protein is CASSSKPVVVEQFF. As DNA, the CDR3 is TGTGCCAGCAGCTCTAAACCAGTCGTCGTTGAGCAGTTCTTC.

This clonotype was observed once. The V call is TRBV28, the J call TRBJ1-2; no clear D. The length of the CDR3 is 13 residues. The germline V gene encodes CDR1 MDHEN and CDR2 SYDVKM. The V and J ends lost 3 bases and 6 bases respectively, with 11 bases between them. CDR3 nucleotides: TGTGCCAGCAGTTTGCCCCAGGATCATGGCTACACCTTC. Its translation is CASSLPQDHGYTF.

This clonotype appeared many times. The V gene is TRBV5-1, the J gene TRBJ2-2; TRBD2 might be the D (5 bases). Between the trimmed V and J ends, which lost 2 bases and 1 base, there was a span of 12 bases. The germline gives CDR1 SGHRS, CDR2 YFSETQ. CDR3 length: 16 residues. The CDR3 nucleotides read TGCGCCAGCAGCTTAGGGATCGGACTGAACACCGGGGAGCTGTTTTTT. It encodes CASSLGIGLNTGELFF.

This clonotype was found many times. This chain's CDR3 is CASSLTWSNQPQHF. As DNA, the CDR3 is TGTGCCAGCAGTTTAACGTGGAGCAATCAGCCCCAGCATTTT. The rearrangement joins TRBV12-3 or TRBV12-4 to TRBJ1-5; D not certain. The length of the CDR3 is 14 residues. V shed 2 bases and J shed 1 base, with 6 bases lying between them.

This clonotype was recorded at least ten times. The J gene is TRBJ1-1, the V gene TRBV28, with D perhaps matching TRBD1 (6 bases). This CDR3 spans 16 amino acids. Per the germline V gene, CDR1 is MDHEN and CDR2 is SYDVKM. Trimming removed 0 bases at V and 4 bases at J, with 15 bases between. The CDR3 reads CASSLWGRGEGTEAFF. DNA of the CDR3: TGTGCCAGCAGTTTATGGGGAAGGGGGGAGGGCACTGAAGCTTTCTTT.

This clonotype was found many times. The gene calls are TRBV11-2 and TRBJ2-2; possibly TRBD1 for D (6 bases). CDR1 and CDR2 from the germline V gene are SGHAT and FQNNGV. Trimming removed 4 bases from V and 6 bases from J, with 18 bases in between. This CDR3 has 16 residues. Here the CDR3 DNA reads TGTGCCAGCAGCTGGGACATACGGACTTGGGCCGGGGAGCTGTTTTTT. This translates into CASSWDIRTWAGELFF.

This clonotype was seen many times. This chain uses TRBV6-5 with TRBJ1-4; 7 bases line up with TRBD1. CDR1 is MNHEY and CDR2 is SVGAGI in the germline V gene. The CDR3 consists of 14 residues. Trimming took 2 bases from V and 4 from J; bases not matched to a gene: 1. The CDR3 here is CASSYGTDNEKLFF. In DNA, the CDR3 is TGTGCCAGCAGTTACGGGACAGATAATGAAAAACTGTTTTTT.

The chain links TRBV5-1 to TRBJ1-2; 8 nucleotides line up with TRBD1. This CDR3 has 14 residues. Germline V lookup: CDR1 SGHRS, CDR2 YFSETQ. The ends lost 4 bases at V and 4 bases at J; junction bases unmatched: 6. CDR3 coding DNA: TGCGCCAGCAGCCAGGACAGGGCCATCTATGGCTACACCTTC. Protein sequence: CASSQDRAIYGYTF.

A word on this clonotype: Just one base apart from a much larger clone, this may be a read error. The CDR3 nucleotides are TGTGCCAGCAGTGAATTCGAGGCAGACACCTACGAGCAGTACTTC. This gives the protein CASSEFEADTYEQYF. This chain links TRBV6-1 with TRBJ2-7; D is undetermined. Germline V CDR1 and CDR2: MNHNS, SASEGT. V lost 2 bases, J lost 2 bases, and 13 bases lay in between. The CDR3 contains 15 residues.

This clonotype was counted only a few times. The V and J genes are TRBV29-1 and TRBJ1-3, with 9 nucleotides matching TRBD1. The V gene's germline CDR1 is SQVTM and CDR2 ANQGSEA. The CDR3 extends over 15 amino acids. J was trimmed by 3 bases and V by 6 bases; bases with no gene match: 9. CDR3 DNA sequence: TGCAGCGTAGGGACAGGGAGAGGTTATGGAAACACCATATATTTT. This encodes CSVGTGRGYGNTIYF.

Comments on this clonotype: This may stem from a read error, because a much larger clone lies one nucleotide away. The chain is built from TRBV2 and TRBJ1-2, with D unresolved. CDR1 SNHLY and CDR2 FYNNEI come from the germline V gene. This CDR3 spans 14 amino acids. Trimming left V 6 bases short and J 7 bases short, with 18 bases between. CDR3 region: CASRPTRPSGGYTF. The CDR3 DNA is TGTGCCAGCAGACCCACAAGGCCTAGCGGTGGCTACACCTTC.

This clonotype was seen many times. The chain couples TRBV28 to TRBJ1-1; D unresolved. Trimming stripped 1 base from V and 4 bases from J, with 10 bases between. CDR3 size: 14 residues. Germline-derived CDR1 and CDR2 are MDHEN and SYDVKM. CDR3 in amino acids: CASSLSSHGTEAFF. CDR3 sequence (DNA): TGTGCCAGCAGTTTATCTTCACATGGCACTGAAGCTTTCTTT.

There are many counts of this clonotype. The chain joins TRBV28 to TRBJ2-7; a possible D gene is TRBD1 (6 bases). Per the germline V gene, CDR1 is MDHEN and CDR2 is SYDVKM. The CDR3 runs to 13 residues. Deletions cut 3 bases from V and 3 bases from J, with 9 bases between. CDR3 in amino acids: CASSFLDSYEQYF. CDR3 bases: TGTGCCAGCAGTTTTTTGGACAGCTACGAGCAGTACTTC. Full variable domain (remainder filled in from reference TRBV28 and TRBJ2-7): DVKVTQSSRYLVKRTGEKVFLECVQDMDHENMFWYRQDPGLGLRLIYFSYDVKMKEKGDIPEGYSVSREKKERFSLILESASTNQTSMYLCASSFLDSYEQYFGPGTRLTVT.

As to this clonotype: A single base separates this from a much larger clone, so it may be a read error. Here the CDR3 omits its conserved ending phenylalanine or tryptophan, so a read error is the likely source. The genes are TRBV20-1 and TRBJ1-1; no firm D call. The germline CDR1 and CDR2 sequences are DFQATT and SNEGSKA (reference sequence). V lost 3 bases and J 4 bases, leaving 15 bases between the germline ends. This CDR3 has 14 residues. CDR3 loop: CSARIVPRATEAFL. In DNA form, the CDR3 reads TGCAGTGCTAGGATCGTACCGCGTGCCACTGAAGCTTTCCTT.

The V call is TRBV20-1, the J call TRBJ1-3; D gene uncertain. Trimming pared 6 bases from V and 1 base from J, leaving 13 bases between. The CDR3 runs 14 residues. Germline V gene data show CDR1 as DFQATT and CDR2 as SNEGSKA (reference sequence). The CDR3 is CSATDRTSGNTIYF. The CDR3 DNA sequence: TGCAGTGCCACCGACCGAACATCTGGAAACACCATATATTTT.

The gene calls are TRBV2 and TRBJ2-3; 8 bases agree with TRBD2. Germline loops: CDR1 SNHLY, CDR2 FYNNEI. This CDR3 has 16 residues. The junction had 14 bases not matched to a gene; V was cut back by 6 bases and J by 6 bases. The DNA of the CDR3 is TGTGCCAGCAGGGACCCGAGGACGGGAGGGGAGGATACGCAGTATTTT. Translated: CASRDPRTGGEDTQYF.

This clonotype was counted only a few times. V and J are TRBV20-1 and TRBJ2-7; a possible D gene is TRBD1 (5 bases). In germline, CDR1 is DFQATT, CDR2 SNEGSKA (reference sequence). The CDR3 has 12 amino acids. Trimming pared 2 bases from V and 7 bases from J, leaving 12 bases between. CDR3 DNA sequence: TGCAGTGCTAGACCCGGGTCAGGGGAGCAGTACTTC. This sequence encodes CSARPGSGEQYF.